The next 19 T cell receptor beta chains were all read from a single sample in a study of control samples from healthy donors and cancer patients (dated by TCRdb to about 2020). Library generation was performed with the immunoSEQ multiplex PCR assay. In TCRdb, the immuneACCESS table is reduced to in-frame sequences with V and J assigned. These tables do not hold every clone; where another copy was compared, an unresolved V gene accounts for under half, and the others remain unexplained. The sample has 95,000 to 100,000 clones on record, 82% of them singletons. Of the sample, roughly 2% falls within the top ten clones. Sequenced: blood. These receptor sequences come from a man aged 60 to 69 in good health.

The rearrangement uses TRBV19 and TRBJ2-3; D remains unclear. CDR1 is LNHDA, CDR2 SQIVND, per germline (reference sequence). V was cut by 5 bases and J by 0 bases, with 9 bases left in between. CDR3 length: 14 amino acids. In DNA, the CDR3 is TGTGCCAGTAGTTCATGGGTGAGCACAGATACGCAGTATTTT. Translation: CASSSWVSTDTQYF.

This sequence joins TRBV3-1 (or the pseudogene TRBV3-2) and TRBJ1-2, with 11 bases fitting TRBD1. Looked up from germline, CDR1 is LGHDT and CDR2 is YNNKEL (reference sequence). The CDR3 totals 15 residues. The junction had 8 bases not matched to a gene; V was cut back by 6 bases and J by 5 bases. Here the CDR3 DNA reads TGTGCCAGCAGGCAGGACAGGGGGCGAGGGTATGGCTACACCTTC. Translating it yields CASRQDRGRGYGYTF.

V and J are TRBV5-1 and TRBJ2-2; D possibly corresponds to TRBD1 (6 bases). Germline CDR1 reads SGHRS; CDR2 reads YFSETQ. V gave up 5 bases and J gave up 2 bases, with 19 bases separating them. The CDR3 extends over 17 amino acids. The CDR3 sequence: CASRSWGRGPNTGELFF. The CDR3 DNA sequence: TGCGCCAGCAGGTCCTGGGGCAGGGGCCCTAACACCGGGGAGCTGTTTTTT.

The chain recombines TRBV4-1 with TRBJ2-1, with D perhaps TRBD2 (5 bases). This CDR3 contains 14 residues. Per germline, CDR1 MGHRA and CDR2 YSYEKL. The V and J ends lost 4 bases and 8 bases respectively, with 15 bases between them. CDR3 residues: CASSPGEIWDEQFF. The CDR3 bases are TGCGCCAGCAGCCCCGGGGAAATTTGGGATGAGCAGTTCTTC.

The V call is TRBV19, the J call TRBJ1-1, with D perhaps TRBD1 (6 bases). Trimming left V 5 bases short and J 5 bases short, with 15 bases between. CDR3 length: 14 residues. In germline, CDR1 is LNHDA, CDR2 SQIVND (reference sequence). CDR3 sequence reads: CASSPGAGQTEAFF. CDR3 DNA: TGTGCCAGTAGTCCTGGGGCAGGACAGACTGAAGCTTTCTTT.

This chain links TRBV13 with TRBJ2-7, with D hard to call. Germline lookup yields CDR1 PRHDT and CDR2 FYEKMQ (reference sequence). V was shortened by 0 bases and J by 6 bases, with 18 bases between the two germline ends. The CDR3 has 16 amino acids. The CDR3 here is CASSLGAGPSPIEQYF. CDR3 in DNA: TGTGCCAGCAGCTTAGGCGCCGGGCCATCCCCCATCGAGCAGTACTTC.

The chain is built from TRBV6-1 and TRBJ1-5; D gene unclear. Germline assignment: CDR1 MNHNS and CDR2 SASEGT. V lost 2 bases and J 3 bases, leaving 5 bases between the germline ends. This CDR3 is built from 13 residues. DNA for the CDR3: TGTGCCAGCAGTGAACGGGTCAATCAGCCCCAGCATTTT. Protein: CASSERVNQPQHF.

This clone was counted between two and nine times. This sequence joins TRBV5-1 and TRBJ1-2, with D possibly matching TRBD1 (5 bases). Germline CDR1 reads SGHRS; CDR2 reads YFSETQ. The length of the CDR3 is 13 residues. Trimming left V 4 bases short and J 4 bases short, with 11 bases between. In DNA form, the CDR3 reads TGCGCCAGCAGCCCGGACGGGGGCTATGGCTACACCTTC. Its translation: CASSPDGGYGYTF.

This chain joins TRBV9 and TRBJ2-3; TRBD2 matches at 12 bases. The CDR3 sequence is 16 residues long. Looked up from germline, CDR1 is SGDLS and CDR2 is YYNGEE. J was trimmed by 7 bases and V by 2 bases; bases with no gene match: 8. CDR3 nucleotide sequence: TGTGCCAGCAGCGTTACGACTAGCGGGAGAGAGTATACGCAGTATTTT. Amino acid sequence: CASSVTTSGREYTQYF.

This clone appeared once. The genes are TRBV5-1 and TRBJ1-1; D gene uncertain. Germline assignment: CDR1 SGHRS and CDR2 YFSETQ. CDR3 length: 13 residues. The germline V and J ends were trimmed by 1 base and 0 bases, with 4 bases remaining between them. In DNA form, the CDR3 reads TGCGCCAGCAGCTTGATCGTGAACACTGAAGCTTTCTTT. Encoded protein: CASSLIVNTEAFF. Drawing the rest from reference TRBV5-1 and TRBJ1-1, the complete variable domain is KAGVTQTPRYLIKTRGQQVTLSCSPISGHRSVSWYQQTPGQGLQFLFEYFSETQRNKGNFPGRFSGRQFSNSRSEMNVSTLELGDSALYLCASSLIVNTEAFFGQGTRLTVV.

The genes are TRBV7-9 and TRBJ2-5; D not certain. Trimming cost V 5 bases and J 5 bases, with 12 bases left between them. Looked up from germline, CDR1 is SEHNR and CDR2 is FQNEAQ (reference sequence). This CDR3 spans 13 amino acids. CDR3 in amino acids: CASSPPAPETQYF. CDR3 nucleotides: TGTGCCAGCAGCCCCCCCGCTCCGGAGACCCAGTACTTC.

The chain carries TRBV18 and TRBJ1-2; D is ambiguous. Germline lookup yields CDR1 KGHSH and CDR2 LQKENI. The CDR3 spans 16 residues. V shed 5 bases and J shed 4 bases, with 20 bases lying between them. CDR3 loop: CASSSESGRTPYGYTF. In DNA, the CDR3 is TGTGCCAGCTCATCGGAGTCGGGCAGAACACCCTATGGCTACACCTTC.

V is TRBV6-1 and J is TRBJ2-6, with 7 bases identical to TRBD1. V trimming: 3 bases; J trimming: 0 bases; junction bases outside the gene matches: 8. Germline V gives CDR1 MNHNS, CDR2 SASEGT. This CDR3 has 18 amino acids. CDR3 nucleotides: TGTGCCAGCAGTGATACAGGGGACCTTTTCTCTGGGGCCAACGTCCTGACTTTC. Its translation is CASSDTGDLFSGANVLTF.

The CDR3, as DNA: TGCGCCAGCAGCTTGGACTTCAACACCGGGGAGCTGTTTTTT. It is translated as CASSLDFNTGELFF. The V gene is TRBV5-1, the J gene TRBJ2-2; D unclear. V was pared by 0 bases and J by 2 bases, with 5 bases between. The CDR3 has 14 amino acids. CDR1 is SGHRS and CDR2 is YFSETQ in the germline V gene.

The chain uses TRBV5-1 and TRBJ1-4, with TRBD1 identical over 8 bases. The CDR3 has 17 residues. CDR1 is SGHRS and CDR2 is YFSETQ in the germline V gene. Trimming cost V 2 bases and J 3 bases; bases outside gene matches: 9. The CDR3 region is CASSFYPGGAANEKLFF. CDR3 coding DNA: TGCGCCAGCAGCTTTTACCCAGGGGGCGCCGCTAATGAAAAACTGTTTTTT.

The chain couples TRBV6-6 to TRBJ1-4; D uncertain. Trimming left V 7 bases short and J 8 bases short, with 11 bases between. The CDR3 consists of 12 residues. Germline V lookup: CDR1 MNHNY, CDR2 SVGAGI (reference sequence). CDR3 nucleotides: TGTGCCAGCAACGCCGAGTTAGAAAAACTGTTTTTT. Protein product: CASNAELEKLFF.

This chain uses TRBV18 with TRBJ2-5; the D gene is possibly TRBD2 (7 bases). This CDR3 is built from 15 residues. V was pared by 3 bases and J by 0 bases, with 11 bases between. Germline CDR1 is KGHSH and CDR2 is LQKENI. CDR3 bases: TGTGCCAGCTCACCTTCCGGGGGGCACCAAGAGACCCAGTACTTC. Residues: CASSPSGGHQETQYF.

This chain joins TRBV19 and TRBJ1-5; D is undetermined. Trimming shortened V by 0 bases and J by 2 bases, and 11 bases separated the two germline ends. Germline CDR1 and CDR2: LNHDA and SQIVND (reference sequence). The CDR3 consists of 16 residues. CDR3 coding DNA: TGTGCCAGTAGTATAGAGGGAGGGTTGGGCAATCAGCCCCAGCATTTT. Its protein product is CASSIEGGLGNQPQHF.

The V and J genes are TRBV21-1 and TRBJ2-2; the table's D call, TRBD1, has no DNA check behind it. TRBV21-1 is designated a pseudogene. The CDR3 is 18 amino acids. CDR3 coding DNA: TGTGCCAGCAGCAAAGTCGAGACAGGGGGCGTGAGGACCGGGGAGCTGTTTTTT. It codes for CASSKVETGGVRTGELFF.